Sequencing of this T cell receptor (beta chain) was carried out in a study of glioma-infiltrating T cells. V shed 4 bases and J shed 6 bases, with 13 bases lying between them. The CDR3 spans 15 residues. Germline V gene sequence: CDR1 MDHEN, CDR2 SYDVKM. About this clonotype: Its antigen is still unknown.

General study points: Very few CDR3 sequences were shared between tissue and blood. Above-expected tissue-blood divergence occurred in all gliomas, most in low-grade ones.

TCR alpha and beta CDR3 regions were amplified from RNA using iRepertoire nested multiplex PCR. Tissue mRNA or PBMC total RNA, about 90-400 ng, went into one-step reverse transcription and amplification. One entry per CDR3 protein results from TCRdb running MiXCR on the multiplex PCR reads. The table lists about 180,000 distinct CDR3 sequences, about 40% of them singletons. The sequencing input was glioma tissue, nonneoplastic brain tissue, or PBMCs (not recorded which). The chain carries TRBV28 and TRBJ2-6, with D possibly TRBD1 on 5 matching bases. This TCR was recovered from a human donor with low-grade glioma or glioblastoma, undergoing nonglioma brain surgery, or in good health (not recorded which). The CDR3 protein is CASSSTGTVANVLTF. CDR3 DNA: TGTGCCAGCAGTTCCACAGGTACTGTGGCCAACGTCCTGACTTTC.